The 19 T cell receptor beta chains in this list originate from one sample, sequenced in a study of T cell responses to AZD1222 COVID-19 vaccine. Repertoires were generated with immunoSEQ multiplex PCR, while TCRdb's copy carries only in-frame clones and drops some. The sample yields around 120,000 clones, 70% to 90% seen once. Sequences were derived from peripheral blood, sampled 28 days after the second AZD1222 dose. The receptor source for this set is an adult who received the AZD1222 COVID-19 vaccine.

The chain combines TRBV29-1 with TRBJ1-1; D remains unclear. CDR1 SQVTM and CDR2 ANQGSEA come from the germline V gene. The V end was cut by 7 bases, the J end by 2 bases, with 14 bases between. The CDR3 runs to 13 residues. In DNA form, the CDR3 reads TGCAGCGCTCACGGTGGGATAAACACTGAAGCTTTCTTT. Amino acid sequence: CSAHGGINTEAFF.

This chain uses TRBV30 with TRBJ1-1; possibly TRBD1 for D (5 bases). V lost 3 bases, J lost 11 bases, and 22 bases lay in between. This CDR3 contains 14 residues. CDR1 and CDR2 from the germline V gene are GTSNPN and SVGIG (reference sequence). The CDR3 region has the DNA TGTGCCTGGAGCGAAAAGGGGCACACTCGGAAGGCTTTCTTT. It yields the protein CAWSEKGHTRKAFF.

The CDR3 here is CAPNGGQYF. CDR3 nucleotide sequence: TGTGCCCCAAATGGGGGGCAGTACTTC. This chain links TRBV12-3 or TRBV12-4 with TRBJ2-7; D tentatively reads TRBD1 or TRBD2 (5 bases each). V lost 11 bases to trimming and J lost 9 bases, with 11 bases between them. The CDR3 length is 9 residues.

The CDR3 sequence: CASTDSPGQTQYF. In DNA, the CDR3 is TGTGCCAGCACCGACTCGCCAGGGCAAACCCAGTACTTC. The V and J genes are TRBV12-3 or TRBV12-4 and TRBJ2-5; weak D call: TRBD1 (5 bases). With 7 bases removed from V and 8 bases from J, the gap between germline ends came to 17 bases. The CDR3 runs to 13 residues.

V is TRBV3-1 (or the pseudogene TRBV3-2) and J is TRBJ2-2, with a possible D match to TRBD2 (6 bases). V lost 2 bases and J 0 bases, leaving 19 bases between the germline ends. In germline, CDR1 is LGHDT, CDR2 YNNKEL (reference sequence). The CDR3 has 19 residues. CDR3 in amino acids: CASSQLRGYGTTNTGELFF. The CDR3 coding sequence is TGTGCCAGCAGCCAACTCCGGGGGTACGGGACGACGAACACCGGGGAGCTGTTTTTT.

The sample holds a few counts of this clone. This chain connects TRBV18 to TRBJ1-2; 8 nucleotides agree with TRBD1. The CDR3 is 15 residues long. With V trimmed by 3 bases and J by 4 bases, 7 bases remained unmatched. Germline loops: CDR1 KGHSH, CDR2 LQKENI. CDR3 sequence: CASSPGQVAVYGYTF. Here the CDR3 DNA reads TGTGCCAGCTCACCGGGACAGGTGGCAGTCTATGGCTACACCTTC.

The chain has TRBV6-6 and TRBJ2-5; maybe TRBD1 (5 bases). Per the germline V gene, CDR1 is MNHNY and CDR2 is SVGAGI (reference sequence). Trimming took 5 bases from V and 1 from J, leaving 20 bases between them. This CDR3 spans 17 amino acids. For the CDR3, the DNA is TGTGCCAGCAGTCCTAGAGCCCCCTCAGGGATCCAAGAGACCCAGTACTTC. Translating gives CASSPRAPSGIQETQYF.

This clone was seen once. The J gene is TRBJ2-2, the V gene TRBV7-6; 8 bases agree with TRBD1. This CDR3 has 15 residues. Germline V CDR1 and CDR2: SGHVS, FNYEAQ. Trimming removed 8 bases from V and 4 bases from J; junction bases left unmatched: 9. This CDR3 is CASGRTGLGTGELFF. As DNA, the CDR3 is TGTGCCAGCGGGAGGACAGGGCTAGGCACCGGGGAGCTGTTTTTT.

The count of this clone is one. The rearrangement links TRBV6-5 to TRBJ1-4; the D gene is possibly TRBD1 (6 bases). V lost 2 bases and J lost 6, with 13 bases in between. The CDR3 extends over 15 amino acids. Germline values: CDR1 MNHEY, CDR2 SVGAGI. CDR3 residues: CASSYRGGRDEKLFF. The DNA of the CDR3 is TGTGCCAGCAGTTACCGCGGGGGGCGCGATGAAAAACTGTTTTTT.

The V gene is TRBV10-3, the J gene TRBJ2-3; the D gene is possibly TRBD1 (6 bases). Trimming shortened V by 3 bases and J by 3 bases, and 7 bases separated the two germline ends. From germline, CDR1 is ENHRY and CDR2 SYGVKD. The CDR3 extends over 13 amino acids. The CDR3 reads CAISDRGTDTQYF. DNA of the CDR3: TGTGCCATCAGTGATAGGGGGACAGATACGCAGTATTTT.

The chain carries TRBV7-9 and TRBJ2-1; no definite D call. The CDR3 spans 13 residues. Germline CDR1 SEHNR, CDR2 FQNEAQ (reference sequence). V dropped 5 bases and J dropped 6 bases, with 11 bases sitting between them. In DNA form, the CDR3 reads TGTGCCAGCAGCACCCGACTCGTCAATGAGCAGTTCTTC. Residues: CASSTRLVNEQFF.

The genes are TRBV9 and TRBJ1-6, with a tentative D call TRBD1 (6 bases). CDR3 length: 15 amino acids. In germline, CDR1 is SGDLS, CDR2 YYNGEE. The V end was cut by 4 bases, the J end by 11 bases, with 19 bases between. CDR3 protein: CASSLGRGAITPLHF. CDR3 DNA: TGTGCCAGCAGCTTAGGGCGGGGGGCTATAACACCCCTCCACTTT. The variable domain in full, completed from reference TRBV9 and TRBJ1-6, reads DSGVTQTPKHLITATGQRVTLRCSPRSGDLSVYWYQQSLDQGLQFLIQYYNGEERAKGNILERFSAQQFPDLHSELNLSSLELGDSALYFCASSLGRGAITPLHFGNGTRLTVT.

The rearrangement uses TRBV7-7 and TRBJ1-3, with no clear D. Trimming stripped 4 bases from V and 0 bases from J, with 4 bases between. The CDR3 contains 13 residues. Germline assignment: CDR1 SSHAT and CDR2 FNYEAQ (reference sequence). The CDR3 region is CASSSDSGNTIYF. The CDR3 DNA reads as TGTGCCAGCAGCTCCGACTCTGGAAACACCATATATTTT.

The chain combines TRBV28 with TRBJ2-7; D not certain. The CDR3 contains 14 residues. Trimming left V 2 bases short and J 1 base short, with 9 bases between. Germline V lookup: CDR1 MDHEN, CDR2 SYDVKM. Here the CDR3 DNA reads TGTGCCAGCAGTTTAGGCGTCGGTTCCTACGAGCAGTACTTC. Translated, it gives CASSLGVGSYEQYF.

The CDR3 coding sequence is TGTGCCAGCCGGCACAGTTCCACTGAAGCTTTCTTT. Protein: CASRHSSTEAFF. V usage is TRBV2 and J usage is TRBJ1-1; no clear D gene. The CDR3 extends over 12 amino acids. Germline CDR1 and CDR2: SNHLY and FYNNEI. Trimming stripped 8 bases from V and 4 bases from J, with 11 bases between.

V usage is TRBV12-3 or TRBV12-4 and J usage is TRBJ1-2; D unclear. The CDR3 covers 12 residues. V gave up 6 bases and J gave up 0 bases, with 5 bases separating them. The CDR3 bases are TGTGCCAGCAGACGGACTAACTATGGCTACACCTTC. Its translation: CASRRTNYGYTF.

The gene calls are TRBV5-1 and TRBJ2-6; D gene unclear. This CDR3 has 16 residues. V lost 8 bases and J 7 bases, leaving 22 bases between the germline ends. Germline CDR1 is SGHRS and CDR2 is YFSETQ. CDR3 sequence reads: CASRTASRPEANVLTF. The CDR3 DNA reads as TGCGCCAGTAGAACAGCTTCAAGGCCTGAAGCCAACGTCCTGACTTTC.

This clone was counted between two and nine times. The J gene is TRBJ1-1, the V gene TRBV11-2; 7 nucleotides align to TRBD1. Germline trimming cut 1 base from V and 4 bases from J; bases unmatched to any gene: 6. CDR1 and CDR2 from the germline V gene are SGHAT and FQNNGV. This CDR3 region has 15 residues. CDR3 DNA sequence: TGTGCCAGCAGCTTAGGGGTACAGGGGACCACTGAAGCTTTCTTT. Protein sequence: CASSLGVQGTTEAFF. The full variable domain, in which reference TRBV11-2 and TRBJ1-1 provide the parts outside the CDR3, is EAGVAQSPRYKIIEKRQSVAFWCNPISGHATLYWYQQILGQGPKLLIQFQNNGVVDDSQLPKDRFSAERLKGVDSTLKIQPAKLEDSAVYLCASSLGVQGTTEAFFGQGTRLTVV.

The table lists this clone with a count of one. This chain uses TRBV27 with TRBJ1-1; D is unresolved. This CDR3 contains 13 residues. Looked up from germline, CDR1 is MNHEY and CDR2 is SMNVEV (reference sequence). The V and J ends lost 5 bases and 4 bases respectively, with 11 bases between them. The CDR3 nucleotides read TGTGCCAGCAGTGCAAAAGGTGTCACTGAAGCTTTCTTT. The encoded protein is CASSAKGVTEAFF.